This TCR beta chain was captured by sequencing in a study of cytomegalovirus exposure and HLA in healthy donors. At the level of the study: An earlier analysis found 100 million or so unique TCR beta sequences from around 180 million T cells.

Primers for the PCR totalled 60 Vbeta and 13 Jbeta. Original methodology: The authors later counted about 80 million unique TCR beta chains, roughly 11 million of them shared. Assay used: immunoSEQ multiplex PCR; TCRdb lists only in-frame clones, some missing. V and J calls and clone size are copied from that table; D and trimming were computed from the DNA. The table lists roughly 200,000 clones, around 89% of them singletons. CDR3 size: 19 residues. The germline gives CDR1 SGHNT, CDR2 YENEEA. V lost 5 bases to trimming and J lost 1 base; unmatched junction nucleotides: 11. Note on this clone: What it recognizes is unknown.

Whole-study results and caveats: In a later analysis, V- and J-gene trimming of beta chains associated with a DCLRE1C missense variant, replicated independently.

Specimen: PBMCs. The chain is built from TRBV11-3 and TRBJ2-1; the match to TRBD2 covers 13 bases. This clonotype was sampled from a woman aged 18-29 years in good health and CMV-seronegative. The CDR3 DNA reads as TGTGCCAGCAGCCCAGTCCCGGGACTAGCGGGAAGGTCCTACAATGAGCAGTTCTTC. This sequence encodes CASSPVPGLAGRSYNEQFF.